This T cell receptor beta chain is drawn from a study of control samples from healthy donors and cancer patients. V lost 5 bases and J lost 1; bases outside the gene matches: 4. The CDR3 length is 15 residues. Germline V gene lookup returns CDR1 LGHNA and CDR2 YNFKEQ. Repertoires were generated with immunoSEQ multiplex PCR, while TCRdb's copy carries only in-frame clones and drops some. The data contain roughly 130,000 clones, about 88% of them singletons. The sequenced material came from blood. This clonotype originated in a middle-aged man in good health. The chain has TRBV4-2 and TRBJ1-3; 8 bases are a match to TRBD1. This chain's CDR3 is CASSFRTGSGNTIYF. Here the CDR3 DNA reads TGTGCCAGCAGCTTTCGGACAGGGTCTGGAAACACCATATATTTT.